This TCR beta chain stems from a study of CD8 T cells in Susac syndrome. Points from the study as a whole: Susac syndrome CD4+ T cell repertoires showed no clonal expansion.

Concerning this clonotype: Its specificity is unknown.

From blood CD8+ and CD4+ T cells, TCR beta sequences were generated. Under recently defined diagnostic criteria, the patients with Susac syndrome qualified as having definite or probable disease. RNA in amounts of roughly 0.5 to 1 ug was reverse transcribed with random hexamers. With immunoSEQ multiplex PCR, TCR beta CDR3 was amplified across 54 Vbeta and 13 Jbeta. TCRdb reprocessed the immunoSEQ multiplex PCR reads with MiXCR, giving one entry per CDR3 protein. The sample includes roughly 200,000 distinct CDR3 sequences, 94% of them seen just once. The receptor comes from a human donor with Susac syndrome. The specimen was CD4+ T cells from PBMCs.

The CDR3 DNA reads TGTGCCAGCAGCCCAGGACTAGCGGCTAGCACAGATACGCAGTATTTT. Its protein is CASSPGLAASTDTQYF. The chain employs TRBV12-3 or TRBV12-4 and TRBJ2-3, with 10 bases aligning to TRBD2. The ends lost 6 bases at V and 0 bases at J; junction bases unmatched: 6. The CDR3 is made up of 16 amino acids.